This T cell receptor (beta chain) emerged from a study of shared clonotypes between healthy human individuals. CDR1 and CDR2 from the germline V gene are SGHNT and YYREEE (reference sequence). V shed 0 bases and J shed 4 bases, with 19 bases lying between them. This CDR3 contains 17 residues. Only in-frame clones appear in the TCRdb table, and some are missing; sequencing was by immunoSEQ multiplex PCR. The profile shows about 1 million clones, approximately 70% of them singletons. The gene calls are TRBV5-4 and TRBJ1-1; possibly TRBD1 for D (5 bases). What was sequenced was memory CD4+ T cells sorted from blood. As to subset: CD45RA-negative fraction. The clonotype originates from a man between 18 and 29 years old in good health. CDR3: CASSLDRGPGAGTEAFF. In nucleotides, the CDR3 is TGTGCCAGCAGCTTGGATAGGGGACCTGGTGCGGGCACTGAAGCTTTCTTT.